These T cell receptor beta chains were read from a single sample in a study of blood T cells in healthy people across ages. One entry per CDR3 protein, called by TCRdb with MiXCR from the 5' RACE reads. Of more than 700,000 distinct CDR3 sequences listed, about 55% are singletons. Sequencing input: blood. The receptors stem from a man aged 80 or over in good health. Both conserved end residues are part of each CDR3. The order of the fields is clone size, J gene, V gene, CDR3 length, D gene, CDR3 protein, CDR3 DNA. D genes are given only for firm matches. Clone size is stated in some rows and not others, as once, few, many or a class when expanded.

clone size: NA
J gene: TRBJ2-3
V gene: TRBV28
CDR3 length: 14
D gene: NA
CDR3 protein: CASSTQGRADTQYF
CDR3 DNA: TGTGCCAGCAGTACCCAGGGGAGGGCAGATACGCAGTATTTT

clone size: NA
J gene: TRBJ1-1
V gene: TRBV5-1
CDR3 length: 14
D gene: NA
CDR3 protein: CASRGTVERSEAFF
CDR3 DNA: TGCGCCAGCAGGGGGACCGTAGAACGGAGTGAAGCTTTCTTT

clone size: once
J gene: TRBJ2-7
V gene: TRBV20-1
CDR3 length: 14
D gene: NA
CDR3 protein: CSAYHQRGTYEQYF
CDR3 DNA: TGCAGTGCTTACCACCAACGGGGCACCTACGAGCAGTACTTC

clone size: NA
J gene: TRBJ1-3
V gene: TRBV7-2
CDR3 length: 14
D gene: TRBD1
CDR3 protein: CASSLGDRRNTIYF
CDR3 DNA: TGTGCCAGCAGCTTAGGGGACAGAAGAAACACCATATATTTT

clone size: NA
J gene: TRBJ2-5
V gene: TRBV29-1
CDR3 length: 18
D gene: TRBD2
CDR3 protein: CSVEGALAGGGIGETQYF
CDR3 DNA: TGCAGCGTTGAGGGGGCCCTAGCGGGAGGGGGAATTGGAGAGACCCAGTACTTC

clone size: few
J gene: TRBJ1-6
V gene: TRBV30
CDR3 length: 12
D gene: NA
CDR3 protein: CAWQGYNSPLHF
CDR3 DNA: TGTGCCTGGCAGGGGTATAATTCACCCCTCCACTTT

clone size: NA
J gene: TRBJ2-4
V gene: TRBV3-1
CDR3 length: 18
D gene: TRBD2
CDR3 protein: CASSQEISGRASKNIQYF
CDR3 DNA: TGTGCCAGCAGCCAAGAGATAAGCGGGAGGGCCTCGAAAAACATTCAGTACTTC

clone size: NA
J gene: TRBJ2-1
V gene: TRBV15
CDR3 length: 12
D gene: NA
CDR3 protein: CATSRPFNEQFF
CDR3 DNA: TGTGCCACCAGCAGACCCTTTAATGAGCAGTTCTTC

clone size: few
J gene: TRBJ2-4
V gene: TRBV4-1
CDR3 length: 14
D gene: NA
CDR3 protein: CASSQEGSQNIQYF
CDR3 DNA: TGCGCCAGCAGCCAAGAGGGATCGCAAAACATTCAGTACTTC

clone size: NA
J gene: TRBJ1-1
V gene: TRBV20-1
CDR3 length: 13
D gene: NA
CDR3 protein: CSAREGGAPEAFF
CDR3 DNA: TGCAGTGCGAGAGAGGGGGGGGCTCCTGAAGCTTTCTTT

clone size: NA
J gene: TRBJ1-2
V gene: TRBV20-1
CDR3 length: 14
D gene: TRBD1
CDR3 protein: CSARDSPTGDGYTF
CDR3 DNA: TGCAGTGCTAGAGATTCGCCCACAGGGGATGGCTACACCTTC

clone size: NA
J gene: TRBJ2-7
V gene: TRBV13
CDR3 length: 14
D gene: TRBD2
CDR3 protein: CASSLGGRVDEQYF
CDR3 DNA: TGTGCCAGCAGCTTAGGCGGGAGGGTTGACGAGCAGTACTTC

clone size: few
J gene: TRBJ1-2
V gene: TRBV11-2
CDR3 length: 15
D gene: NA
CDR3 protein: CASSLVVYPNYGYTF
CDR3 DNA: TGTGCCAGCAGCTTAGTTGTCTATCCTAACTATGGCTACACCTTC

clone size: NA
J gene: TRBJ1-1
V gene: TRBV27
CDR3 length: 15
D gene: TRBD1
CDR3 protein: CASSSLTGGNTEAFF
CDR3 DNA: TGTGCCAGCAGTTCCCTGACAGGGGGTAACACTGAAGCTTTCTTT

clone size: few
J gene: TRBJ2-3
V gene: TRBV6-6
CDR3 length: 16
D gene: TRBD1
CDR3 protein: CASSSNTGGVTDTQYF
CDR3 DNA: TGTGCCAGCAGTTCCAATACAGGGGGCGTCACAGATACGCAGTATTTT

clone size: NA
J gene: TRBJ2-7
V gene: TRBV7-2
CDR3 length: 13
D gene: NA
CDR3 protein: CASSLVARAEQYF
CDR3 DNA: TGTGCCAGCAGCTTAGTAGCGAGGGCCGAGCAGTACTTC

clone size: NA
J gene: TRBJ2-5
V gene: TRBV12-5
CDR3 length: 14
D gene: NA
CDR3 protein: CASGYGSGQETQYF
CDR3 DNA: TGTGCTAGTGGTTACGGGAGTGGGCAAGAGACCCAGTACTTC

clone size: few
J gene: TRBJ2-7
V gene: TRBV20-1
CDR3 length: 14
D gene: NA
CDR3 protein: CSARDYQGSHEQYF
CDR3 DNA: TGCAGTGCTAGAGATTATCAGGGTTCCCACGAGCAGTACTTC

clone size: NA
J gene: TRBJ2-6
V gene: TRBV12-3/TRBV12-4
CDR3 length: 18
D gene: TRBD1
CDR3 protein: CASITLRDRGSGANVLTF
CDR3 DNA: TGTGCCAGCATCACTCTCCGGGACAGGGGGTCTGGGGCCAACGTCCTGACTTTC

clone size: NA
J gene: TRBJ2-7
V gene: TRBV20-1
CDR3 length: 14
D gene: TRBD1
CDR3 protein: CSARFPGGRSEQYF
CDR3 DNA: TGCAGTGCTAGGTTTCCAGGGGGCCGCTCCGAGCAGTACTTC

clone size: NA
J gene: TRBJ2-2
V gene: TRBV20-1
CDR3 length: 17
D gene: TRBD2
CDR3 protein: CSARALMSGGNTGELFF
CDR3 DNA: TGCAGTGCTAGAGCATTGATGAGCGGGGGGAACACCGGGGAGCTGTTTTTT

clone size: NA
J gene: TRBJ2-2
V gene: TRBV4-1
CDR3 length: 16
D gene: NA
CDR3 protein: CASSQRLLPNTGELFF
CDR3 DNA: TGCGCCAGCAGCCAGAGGTTGTTACCGAACACCGGGGAGCTGTTTTTT

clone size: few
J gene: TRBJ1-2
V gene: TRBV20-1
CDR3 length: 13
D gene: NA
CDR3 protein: CSAPGATGYGYTF
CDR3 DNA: TGCAGTGCCCCCGGGGCGACAGGCTATGGCTACACCTTC

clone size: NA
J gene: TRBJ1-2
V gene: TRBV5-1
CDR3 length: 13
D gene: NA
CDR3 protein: CASSPRDLYGYTF
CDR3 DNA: TGCGCCAGCAGCCCCCGGGACCTCTATGGCTACACCTTC

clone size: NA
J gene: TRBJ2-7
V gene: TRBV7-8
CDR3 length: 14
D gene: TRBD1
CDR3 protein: CASSGRDRLYEQYF
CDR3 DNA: TGTGCCAGCAGCGGACGGGACAGGCTCTACGAGCAGTACTTC

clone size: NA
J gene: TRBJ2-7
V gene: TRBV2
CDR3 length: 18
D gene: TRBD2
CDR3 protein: CASSEGLAGGFLLYEQYF
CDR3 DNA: TGTGCCAGCAGTGAAGGGCTAGCGGGAGGATTTTTACTTTACGAGCAGTACTTC

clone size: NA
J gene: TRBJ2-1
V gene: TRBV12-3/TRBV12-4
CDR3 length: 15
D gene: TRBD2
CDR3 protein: CASRTGRAGVNEQFF
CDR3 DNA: TGTGCCAGCCGCACGGGACGAGCGGGAGTAAATGAGCAGTTCTTC

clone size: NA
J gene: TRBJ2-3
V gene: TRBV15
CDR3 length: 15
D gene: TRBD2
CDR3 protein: CATSRAGAGDRYAYF
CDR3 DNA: TGTGCCACCAGCAGAGCCGGAGCGGGAGACAGATACGCGTATTTT

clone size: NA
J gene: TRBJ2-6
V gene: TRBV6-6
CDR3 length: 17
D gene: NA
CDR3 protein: CASSYFKRDSGANVLTF
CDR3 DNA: TGTGCCAGCAGTTATTTCAAGAGGGACTCTGGGGCCAACGTCCTGACTTTC

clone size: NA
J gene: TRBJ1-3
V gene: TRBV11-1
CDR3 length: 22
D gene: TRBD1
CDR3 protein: CASSLKTGGLSRVNLSGNTIYF
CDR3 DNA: TGTGCCAGCAGCCTCAAGACAGGGGGCCTTTCGCGGGTCAACCTCTCTGGAAACACCATATATTTT

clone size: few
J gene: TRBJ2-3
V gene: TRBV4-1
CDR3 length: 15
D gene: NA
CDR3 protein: CASSQDGDLHRYAYF
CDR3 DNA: TGCGCCAGCAGCCAAGATGGGGACCTACACAGATACGCGTATTTT

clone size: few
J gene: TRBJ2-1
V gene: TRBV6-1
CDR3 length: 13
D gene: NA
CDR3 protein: CATGDPRGNEQFF
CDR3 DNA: TGTGCCACCGGGGACCCTAGGGGCAATGAGCAGTTCTTC

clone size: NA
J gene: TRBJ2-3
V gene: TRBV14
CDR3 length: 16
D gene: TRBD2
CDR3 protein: CASSLRRSGKTDTQYF
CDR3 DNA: TGTGCCAGCAGCCTGCGGCGGAGCGGGAAAACAGATACGCAGTATTTT

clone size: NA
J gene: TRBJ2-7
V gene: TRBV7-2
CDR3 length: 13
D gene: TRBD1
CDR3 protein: CASSLYRGNEQYF
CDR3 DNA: TGTGCCAGCAGCTTATACAGGGGCAATGAGCAGTACTTC

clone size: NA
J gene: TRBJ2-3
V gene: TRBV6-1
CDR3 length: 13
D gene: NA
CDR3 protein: CASSPKRVDTQYF
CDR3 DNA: TGTGCCAGCAGCCCAAAAAGGGTAGATACGCAGTATTTT

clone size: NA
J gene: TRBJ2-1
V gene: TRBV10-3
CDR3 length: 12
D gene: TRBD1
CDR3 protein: CAISPTGDGQFF
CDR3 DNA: TGTGCCATCAGTCCTACAGGGGATGGGCAGTTCTTC

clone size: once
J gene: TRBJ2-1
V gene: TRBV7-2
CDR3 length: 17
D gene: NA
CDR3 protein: CASSLEYGGEADNEQFF
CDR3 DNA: TGTGCCAGCAGCTTAGAGTATGGCGGGGAGGCGGACAATGAGCAGTTCTTC

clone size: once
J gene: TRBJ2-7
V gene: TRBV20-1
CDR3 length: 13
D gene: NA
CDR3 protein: CSAYSDPAHEQYF
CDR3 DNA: TGCAGTGCTTATTCCGACCCAGCCCACGAGCAGTACTTC

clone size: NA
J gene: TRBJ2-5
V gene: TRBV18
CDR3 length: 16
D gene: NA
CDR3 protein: CASSPDQGARQETQYF
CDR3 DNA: TGTGCCAGCTCACCAGATCAGGGTGCGAGACAAGAGACCCAGTACTTC

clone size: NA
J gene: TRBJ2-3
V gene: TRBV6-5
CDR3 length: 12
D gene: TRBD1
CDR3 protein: CASGTGGRYAYF
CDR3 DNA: TGTGCCAGCGGGACAGGGGGACGATACGCGTATTTT

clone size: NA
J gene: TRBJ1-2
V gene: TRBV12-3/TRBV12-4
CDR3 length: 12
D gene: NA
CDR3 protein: CASTSPGVGYTF
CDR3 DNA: TGTGCCAGCACCTCTCCAGGGGTTGGCTACACCTTC

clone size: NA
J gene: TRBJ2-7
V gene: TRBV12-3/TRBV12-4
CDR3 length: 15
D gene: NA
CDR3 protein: CASSLPSYSSYEQYF
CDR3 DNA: TGTGCCAGCAGTTTACCCAGCTACAGCTCCTACGAGCAGTACTTC

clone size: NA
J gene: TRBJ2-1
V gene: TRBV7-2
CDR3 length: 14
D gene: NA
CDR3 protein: CASSLDRGSGEQFF
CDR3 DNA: TGTGCCAGCAGCTTAGACCGGGGCTCAGGTGAGCAGTTCTTC

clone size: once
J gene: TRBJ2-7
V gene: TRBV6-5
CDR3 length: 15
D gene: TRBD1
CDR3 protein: CASKALGTGSGEQYF
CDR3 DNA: TGTGCCAGCAAGGCATTGGGGACAGGGAGTGGAGAGCAGTACTTC

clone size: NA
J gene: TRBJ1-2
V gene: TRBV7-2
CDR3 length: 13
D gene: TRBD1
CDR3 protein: CASSTQGDYGYTF
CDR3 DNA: TGTGCCAGCAGCACCCAGGGGGATTATGGCTACACCTTC

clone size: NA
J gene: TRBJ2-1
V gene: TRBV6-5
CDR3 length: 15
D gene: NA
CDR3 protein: CASSYVGRPYNEQFF
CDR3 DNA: TGTGCCAGCAGTTACGTGGGGAGGCCATACAATGAGCAGTTCTTC